The clone carrying this T cell receptor beta chain was seen a few times. Its target is not known. This record belongs to a study of CD8 T cells in ankylosing spondylitis. General study points: Significant enrichment of disease-linked clones was reported in matched ankylosing spondylitis synovial fluid. Seven or eight highly homologous variants formed a TCR beta motif that appeared characteristic of ankylosing spondylitis blood.

TCRdb called the 5' RACE reads again in MiXCR, with one record for every CDR3 protein. The data contain 800,000 to 900,000 distinct CDR3 sequences, approximately 12% of them seen just once; the ten biggest clones take up about 0.5%. Germline CDR1 reads DFQATT; CDR2 reads SNEGSKA (reference sequence). The CDR3 totals 14 residues. Between the trimmed V and J ends, which lost 4 bases and 6 bases, there was a span of 17 bases. Sequenced input: blood, either unsorted or a sorted T cell fraction (not recorded which). V usage is TRBV20-1 and J usage is TRBJ2-3; tentatively, D is TRBD2 (6 bases). The origin of this receptor is a male donor with ankylosing spondylitis. The CDR3 spells CSAIRDFRTDTQYF. CDR3 DNA sequence: TGCAGTGCTATTCGGGACTTCAGGACGGATACGCAGTATTTT.